The 30 T cell receptor beta chains given below trace back to one sample, sequenced in a study of cytomegalovirus exposure and HLA in healthy donors. The PCR made use of 60 Vbeta and 13 Jbeta primers. This table comes from immunoSEQ multiplex PCR, and its TCRdb copy is limited to in-frame clones, with some not included. The sample records about 130,000 clones, 70% to 85% being singletons. Sequencing was carried out using PBMCs. These receptors all stem from a woman aged 40 to 50 in good health and CMV-seropositive.

This CDR3 is CASSLFGGGKNTEAFF. The CDR3 nucleotides read TGTGCCAGCAGTTTATTTGGGGGGGGAAAGAACACTGAAGCTTTCTTT. V gene TRBV28 combines with J gene TRBJ1-1; D is possibly TRBD1 (5 bases). The V end was cut by 1 base, the J end by 1 base, with 13 bases between. The CDR3 is 16 residues long. CDR1 and CDR2 (germline): MDHEN, SYDVKM.

CDR3 bases: TGTGCCAGCAGTTTGCCGGACTGGCGGGTCGAGCAGTTCTTC. It encodes CASSLPDWRVEQFF. The chain has TRBV25-1 and TRBJ2-1, with D possibly matching TRBD2 (5 bases). The length of the CDR3 is 14 residues. Germline assignment: CDR1 MGHDK and CDR2 SYGVNS. Trimming removed 5 bases at V and 10 bases at J, with 18 bases between.

V gene TRBV4-1 combines with J gene TRBJ1-6; D not resolved. The V and J ends lost 1 base and 10 bases respectively, with 5 bases between them. CDR1 and CDR2 from the germline V gene are MGHRA and YSYEKL. The CDR3 is 12 residues long. The CDR3 nucleotides read TGCGCCAGCAGCCAAGTACAATCACCCCTCCACTTT. Translated: CASSQVQSPLHF.

This chain joins TRBV14 and TRBJ2-7; 9 bases are shared with TRBD2. This CDR3 comprises 14 residues. V lost 5 bases, J lost 2 bases, and 4 bases stayed unmatched. Germline loops: CDR1 SGHDN, CDR2 FVKESK. The CDR3 sequence: CASSSLAGAYEQYF. DNA of the CDR3: TGTGCCAGCAGCTCGTTAGCGGGGGCCTACGAGCAGTACTTC.

The chain is built from TRBV29-1 and TRBJ1-1; 9 bases are shared with TRBD1. The CDR3 covers 13 residues. CDR1 is SQVTM, CDR2 ANQGSEA, per germline. Trimming cost V 1 base and J 6 bases; bases outside gene matches: 3. The CDR3 here is CSVEARQGAEAFF. The CDR3 DNA follows: TGCAGCGTTGAAGCAAGACAGGGGGCTGAAGCTTTCTTT.

This sequence joins TRBV28 and TRBJ2-1; no clear D gene. The CDR3 contains 11 residues. Germline CDR1 is MDHEN and CDR2 is SYDVKM. Between the trimmed V and J ends, which lost 3 bases and 8 bases, there was a span of 5 bases. CDR3 in amino acids: CASSFPDEQFF. The CDR3 coding sequence is TGTGCCAGCAGTTTCCCCGATGAGCAGTTCTTC.

The V and J genes are TRBV7-9 and TRBJ1-5; the match to TRBD1 covers 8 bases. The CDR3 extends over 15 amino acids. The trim removed 5 bases at V and 0 bases at J, leaving 3 bases unmatched. Germline CDR1 SEHNR, CDR2 FQNEAQ (reference sequence). For the CDR3, the DNA is TGTGCCAGCAGCCCAGACAGGGGTAGCAATCAGCCCCAGCATTTT. Translating gives CASSPDRGSNQPQHF.

This chain joins TRBV6-1 and TRBJ1-1, with 7 nucleotides matching TRBD1. The germline V gene encodes CDR1 MNHNS and CDR2 SASEGT. This CDR3 has 14 amino acids. V dropped 5 bases and J dropped 0; count of bases not matched to a gene: 3. The DNA of the CDR3 is TGTGCCAGCAGTCGACAGGGAATGAACACTGAAGCTTTCTTT. It yields the protein CASSRQGMNTEAFF.

This chain links TRBV11-2 with TRBJ2-1; 7 bases map to TRBD2. With V trimmed by 1 base and J by 5 bases, 11 bases remained unmatched. CDR3 length equals 17 residues. The germline CDR1 and CDR2 sequences are SGHAT and FQNNGV. CDR3 nucleotide sequence: TGTGCCAGCAGCTTAGCGGGCGGGAGCCTCAGGAACAATGAGCAGTTCTTC. It specifies CASSLAGGSLRNNEQFF. The variable domain in full, completed from reference TRBV11-2 and TRBJ2-1, reads EAGVAQSPRYKIIEKRQSVAFWCNPISGHATLYWYQQILGQGPKLLIQFQNNGVVDDSQLPKDRFSAERLKGVDSTLKIQPAKLEDSAVYLCASSLAGGSLRNNEQFFGPGTRLTVL.

This rearrangement joins TRBV19 to TRBJ2-7; a weak D match, TRBD1 (5 bases). The CDR3 is 14 residues long. V lost 3 bases and J lost 2, with 11 bases in between. Germline lookup yields CDR1 LNHDA and CDR2 SQIVND (reference sequence). The CDR3 here is CASSIMDNAYEQYF. The CDR3 region has the DNA TGTGCCAGTAGTATCATGGACAACGCCTACGAGCAGTACTTC.

This chain links TRBV2 with TRBJ1-5; D is unresolved. The germline V gene encodes CDR1 SNHLY and CDR2 FYNNEI. The CDR3 runs to 13 residues. Trimming removed 4 bases from V and 10 bases from J, with 14 bases in between. In nucleotides, the CDR3 is TGTGCCAGCAGTGGGTCGGGGAACAGCCCCCAGCATTTT. This encodes CASSGSGNSPQHF.

This clone has only a few counts. DNA for the CDR3: TGTGCCAGCAGTATTTACAGGGGGCGCCACTATGGCTACACCTTC. It is translated as CASSIYRGRHYGYTF. The chain uses TRBV27 and TRBJ1-2; 9 positions match TRBD1. V gave up 5 bases and J gave up 3 bases; unmatched junction bases: 7. The length of the CDR3 is 15 residues. Germline V gene lookup returns CDR1 MNHEY and CDR2 SMNVEV (reference sequence).

As concerns this clone: One end of the junction does not line up with germline, which may come from a read error. The chain carries TRBV19 and TRBJ1-2, with 7 bases aligning to TRBD1. The CDR3 runs 14 residues. Germline CDR1 LNHDA, CDR2 SQIVND (reference sequence). The CDR3 is CASSIRQGFDTLLF. In DNA form, the CDR3 reads TGTGCCAGTAGTATAAGACAGGGCTTCGACACCCTACTCTTC.

V is TRBV25-1 and J is TRBJ2-7; D is perhaps TRBD1 (6 bases). Trimming took 5 bases from V and 2 from J, leaving 19 bases between them. This CDR3 contains 16 residues. Germline CDR1 and CDR2: MGHDK and SYGVNS. The CDR3 reads CASSRQGSRSPYEQYF. The CDR3 region has the DNA TGTGCCAGCAGTCGGCAGGGGTCAAGATCTCCCTACGAGCAGTACTTC.

This chain uses TRBV5-1 with TRBJ2-7; TRBD2 might be the D (6 bases). The CDR3 covers 14 residues. Trimming shortened V by 3 bases and J by 3 bases, and 13 bases separated the two germline ends. Germline lookup yields CDR1 SGHRS and CDR2 YFSETQ. CDR3 DNA: TGCGCCAGCAGCTCGGGACTCAATCTCTACGAGCAGTACTTC. Residues: CASSSGLNLYEQYF.

The J gene is TRBJ2-1, the V gene TRBV5-1, with 10 bases fitting TRBD2. V lost 2 bases and J lost 5; bases outside the gene matches: 4. CDR1 is SGHRS and CDR2 is YFSETQ in the germline V gene. The CDR3 covers 15 residues. The CDR3 reads CASSFGLAANNEQFF. The CDR3, as DNA: TGCGCCAGCAGCTTTGGACTAGCGGCTAACAATGAGCAGTTCTTC.

The chain is built from TRBV11-2 and TRBJ2-1; 12 nucleotides line up with TRBD2. From germline, CDR1 is SGHAT and CDR2 FQNNGV. V lost 5 bases and J lost 2; bases outside the gene matches: 7. This CDR3 has 17 amino acids. The CDR3 DNA reads as TGTGCCAGCAGCCCACGACTAGCGGGAGATACCTACAATGAGCAGTTCTTC. It yields the protein CASSPRLAGDTYNEQFF.

This chain links TRBV1 with TRBJ2-7; the tabulated D call, TRBD1, remains unverified against the DNA. TRBV1 is classified as a pseudogene. The CDR3 length is 13 residues. DNA for the CDR3: TGCACCAGCAGCCAGGCTGACAGAGAAGAGCAGTACTTC. Protein product: CTSSQADREEQYF.

The chain joins TRBV28 to TRBJ2-6, with D perhaps TRBD2 (5 bases). CDR1 MDHEN and CDR2 SYDVKM come from the germline V gene. CDR3 length equals 16 residues. V lost 6 bases and J 4 bases, leaving 16 bases between the germline ends. In DNA form, the CDR3 reads TGTGCCAGCAGGAAGACTCGCGGGTCGGGGGCCAACGTCCTGACTTTC. This codes for CASRKTRGSGANVLTF. The full variable domain, rest sourced from reference TRBV28 and TRBJ2-6, is DVKVTQSSRYLVKRTGEKVFLECVQDMDHENMFWYRQDPGLGLRLIYFSYDVKMKEKGDIPEGYSVSREKKERFSLILESASTNQTSMYLCASRKTRGSGANVLTFGAGSRLTVL.

On this clone: One junction end does not reproduce the germline sequence, and a read error may be involved. The chain employs TRBV7-9 and TRBJ1-4, with TRBD1 matching 9 bases. The CDR3 extends over 15 amino acids. Germline V gives CDR1 SEHNR, CDR2 FQNEAQ (reference sequence). CDR3 sequence (DNA): TGTTCCAGCAGCTCGGGACAGGGTCCAGACGAAAAACTGTTTTTT. It specifies CSSSSGQGPDEKLFF.

This chain links TRBV6-5 with TRBJ2-1; 7 bases match TRBD1. Per germline, CDR1 MNHEY and CDR2 SVGAGI. The CDR3 sequence is 14 residues long. V dropped 1 base and J dropped 8; count of bases not matched to a gene: 5. The CDR3 loop is CASSYFRQGDEQFF. The CDR3 nucleotides are TGTGCCAGCAGTTACTTCCGTCAGGGGGATGAGCAGTTCTTC.

In nucleotides, the CDR3 is TGCGCCAGCAGCCCCCGCGGGGAGGGCGGCACAGATACGCAGTATTTT. Translation gives CASSPRGEGGTDTQYF. V usage is TRBV5-1 and J usage is TRBJ2-3; TRBD2 matches 7 bases. Germline V lookup: CDR1 SGHRS, CDR2 YFSETQ. Germline trimming cut 4 bases from V and 1 base from J; bases unmatched to any gene: 9. The CDR3 is 16 residues long.

The V and J genes are TRBV27 and TRBJ2-5; 11 bases map to TRBD2. The DNA end is more similar to TRBJ2-7, so the J call may be wrong. The CDR3 runs to 19 residues. From germline, CDR1 is MNHEY and CDR2 SMNVEV (reference sequence). The CDR3 spells CASSLFHMGTSGGIYEQYF. The CDR3 nucleotides read TGTGCCAGCAGTTTATTCCATATGGGGACTAGCGGAGGGATATACGAGCAGTACTTC.

V is TRBV9 and J is TRBJ2-3; 8 bases fit TRBD1. The V gene end was trimmed by 1 base and the J gene end by 4 bases; junction bases not matched to a gene: 5. In germline, CDR1 is SGDLS, CDR2 YYNGEE. The CDR3 has 15 amino acids. The chain's CDR3 is CASSVRQGAADTQYF. Here the CDR3 DNA reads TGTGCCAGCAGCGTAAGGCAGGGGGCGGCAGATACGCAGTATTTT.

This clone was observed a few times. The chain couples TRBV11-3 to TRBJ2-5, with TRBD2 identical over 14 bases. Losses at the gene ends were 4 bases for V and 4 bases for J; bases not matched to a gene: 8. This CDR3 is 17 amino acids long. The germline CDR1 and CDR2 sequences are SGHNT and YENEEA. The CDR3 DNA reads TGTGCCAGCAGCTACGGACTAGCGGGAGGTTCCTCAGAGACCCAGTACTTC. Its protein product is CASSYGLAGGSSETQYF.

V gene TRBV10-2 combines with J gene TRBJ2-1, with 7 bases lining up with TRBD2. Per the germline V gene, CDR1 is WSHSY and CDR2 is SAAADI. The CDR3 spans 14 residues. V lost 7 bases to trimming and J lost 9 bases; unmatched junction nucleotides: 12. The CDR3 spells CASNSRGSVSEQFF. The CDR3 bases are TGCGCCAGCAATTCCCGCGGGAGCGTCAGTGAGCAGTTCTTC.

J is TRBJ2-5 and V is TRBV27; perhaps TRBD2 as D (5 bases). Trimming shortened V by 5 bases and J by 12 bases, and 19 bases separated the two germline ends. Germline-derived CDR1 and CDR2 are MNHEY and SMNVEV (reference sequence). This CDR3 is 13 amino acids long. This CDR3 is CASSTGRFGVEYF. CDR3 nucleotide sequence: TGTGCCAGCAGTACCGGACGGTTCGGGGTCGAGTACTTC.

The CDR3, as DNA: TGTGCCAGCAGCGGACTAGCGGGCGGTTCTGAGCAGTTCTTC. This encodes CASSGLAGGSEQFF. The rearrangement uses TRBV6-4 and TRBJ2-1, with TRBD2 identical over 11 bases. With V trimmed by 6 bases and J by 9 bases, 7 bases remained unmatched. This CDR3 has 14 amino acids. Germline V gene lookup returns CDR1 MRHNA and CDR2 SNTAGT.

The chain uses TRBV13 and TRBJ2-7; weak D call: TRBD2 (5 bases). V lost 5 bases to trimming and J lost 0 bases, with 11 bases between them. The CDR3 totals 14 residues. CDR1 and CDR2 (germline): PRHDT, FYEKMQ (reference sequence). The CDR3 spells CASSTPGNSYEQYF. CDR3 nucleotides: TGTGCCAGCAGCACCCCCGGGAACTCCTACGAGCAGTACTTC.

For the CDR3, the DNA is TGCGCCAGCAGCTTGCTAATGGACAGGGGAGAAGACGAGCAGTACTTC. Protein sequence: CASSLLMDRGEDEQYF. V gene TRBV5-1 combines with J gene TRBJ2-7, with 9 nucleotides matching TRBD1. With V trimmed by 1 base and J by 5 bases, 10 bases remained unmatched. Germline V gives CDR1 SGHRS, CDR2 YFSETQ. CDR3 length equals 16 residues.